This entry lists 18 T cell receptor beta chains sequenced from one sample in a study of T cell responses to AZD1222 COVID-19 vaccine. Assay used: immunoSEQ multiplex PCR; TCRdb lists only in-frame clones, some missing. Here the sample spans some 97,000 clones, just under 90% being singletons. Sequences were derived from peripheral blood, sampled on day 0 of AZD1222 vaccination. The receptors were sampled from an adult in good health.

V gene TRBV5-1 combines with J gene TRBJ1-2; D unclear. Per germline, CDR1 SGHRS and CDR2 YFSETQ. This CDR3 region has 14 residues. Trimming cost V 5 bases and J 6 bases, with 17 bases left between them. The CDR3 protein is CASRLEGPLDGYTF. The CDR3, as DNA: TGCGCCAGCAGACTGGAAGGCCCTTTGGATGGCTACACCTTC.

The chain combines TRBV6-5 with TRBJ2-7; D gene ambiguous. CDR3 length equals 13 residues. Germline CDR1 MNHEY, CDR2 SVGAGI. Trimming took off 6 bases at V and 4 bases at J, with 13 bases between the two ends. The CDR3 DNA reads as TGTGCCAGCAGCCCCTCCCGACGTTACGAGCAGTACTTC. Its translation: CASSPSRRYEQYF.

This clone was seen only once. The rearrangement joins TRBV11-2 to TRBJ1-1, with 7 bases matching TRBD1. Germline CDR1 and CDR2: SGHAT and FQNNGV. Trimming removed 5 bases from V and 2 bases from J; junction bases left unmatched: 5. The CDR3 has 14 amino acids. The CDR3 is CASSLYRGNTEAFF. CDR3 nucleotides: TGTGCCAGCAGCCTCTACAGGGGAAACACTGAAGCTTTCTTT.

This sequence joins TRBV14 and TRBJ2-1; maybe TRBD1 (6 bases). CDR1 and CDR2 from the germline V gene are SGHDN and FVKESK. V was cut by 4 bases and J by 8 bases, with 21 bases left in between. The length of the CDR3 is 16 residues. The CDR3 sequence: CASSREGDPRLDEQFF. The CDR3 DNA follows: TGTGCCAGCAGCCGTGAGGGGGACCCAAGGTTGGATGAGCAGTTCTTC.

The V and J genes are TRBV5-4 and TRBJ2-2, with 9 bases fitting TRBD1. J lost 2 bases, V lost 5 bases, and 4 bases had no gene match. The CDR3 spans 15 residues. Germline CDR1 reads SGHNT; CDR2 reads YYREEE (reference sequence). The CDR3 DNA follows: TGTGCCAGCAGGTTAACAGGGGGCAACACCGGGGAGCTGTTTTTT. Protein product: CASRLTGGNTGELFF.

V usage is TRBV7-2 and J usage is TRBJ2-1, with TRBD2 matching 14 bases. CDR1 and CDR2 (germline): SGHTA, FQGNSA. V gave up 0 bases and J gave up 0 bases; unmatched junction bases: 4. The CDR3 is 19 amino acids. CDR3 DNA sequence: TGTGCCAGCAGCTTAGCCCGGACTAGCGGGGGGCACTCCTACAATGAGCAGTTCTTC. It is translated as CASSLARTSGGHSYNEQFF.

This chain links TRBV9 with TRBJ1-3; D unclear. CDR1 and CDR2 from the germline V gene are SGDLS and YYNGEE. V dropped 3 bases and J dropped 0 bases, with 7 bases sitting between them. The CDR3 extends over 14 amino acids. The CDR3: CASSGRSSGNTIYF. In DNA, the CDR3 is TGTGCCAGCAGCGGACGGAGCTCTGGAAACACCATATATTTT.

The V and J genes are TRBV19 and TRBJ2-7; 8 nucleotides match TRBD2. The CDR3 length is 14 residues. Trimming took 6 bases from V and 2 from J; bases not matched to a gene: 6. CDR1 is LNHDA and CDR2 is SQIVND in the germline V gene (reference sequence). The CDR3 loop is CASSVSGDTYEQYF. DNA of the CDR3: TGTGCCAGTAGCGTTAGCGGGGACACCTACGAGCAGTACTTC.

V is TRBV7-8 and J is TRBJ2-7; 7 nucleotides agree with TRBD2. In germline, CDR1 is SGHVS, CDR2 FQNEAQ. The CDR3 is 13 amino acids. J gave up 9 bases and V 6 bases, and 11 bases lay outside the gene matches. CDR3 in amino acids: CASRLSGEGSQYF. The CDR3 DNA follows: TGTGCCAGCAGGTTGAGCGGGGAGGGGTCGCAGTACTTC.

This chain links TRBV11-3 with TRBJ1-1; no clear D. Trimming removed 6 bases at V and 2 bases at J, with 10 bases between. The CDR3 totals 13 residues. Germline V gene sequence: CDR1 SGHNT, CDR2 YENEEA. CDR3 nucleotides: TGTGCCAGCAGTCTAGGAAGAAACACTGAAGCTTTCTTT. It specifies CASSLGRNTEAFF.

The rearrangement uses TRBV19 and TRBJ1-5, with D possibly matching TRBD1 (6 bases). The CDR3 length is 15 residues. The germline V gene has CDR1 LNHDA and CDR2 SQIVND (reference sequence). V was cut by 6 bases and J by 2 bases, with 14 bases left in between. The CDR3 loop reads CASSEQGGGNQPQHF. Written as DNA, the CDR3 is TGTGCCAGTAGCGAACAGGGAGGCGGCAATCAGCCCCAGCATTTT.

This sequence joins TRBV27 and TRBJ1-2; a weak D match, TRBD1 (6 bases). The V end was cut by 5 bases, the J end by 2 bases, with 9 bases between. CDR3 length equals 13 residues. Germline V lookup: CDR1 MNHEY, CDR2 SMNVEV (reference sequence). The CDR3 sequence: CASSRQGNYGYTF. CDR3 DNA sequence: TGTGCCAGCAGTCGTCAGGGGAACTATGGCTACACCTTC.

This chain uses TRBV7-2 with TRBJ2-7; D gene unclear. The germline V gene encodes CDR1 SGHTA and CDR2 FQGNSA. The CDR3 has 14 amino acids. Trimming shortened V by 1 base and J by 4 bases, and 11 bases separated the two germline ends. The CDR3 nucleotides read TGTGCCAGCAGCTTAGGAGACTCAGCTTACGAGCAGTACTTC. The encoded protein is CASSLGDSAYEQYF.

This chain uses TRBV7-8 with TRBJ1-3, with TRBD1 as a possible D gene (6 bases). Between the trimmed V and J ends, which lost 7 bases and 1 base, there was a span of 11 bases. Germline CDR1 and CDR2: SGHVS and FQNEAQ. The CDR3 loop spans 14 amino acids. CDR3 in amino acids: CASTGRGSGNTIYF. As DNA, the CDR3 is TGTGCCAGCACTGGGAGGGGGTCTGGAAACACCATATATTTT.

The V call is TRBV19, the J call TRBJ2-5; no clear D. The CDR3 length is 14 residues. The germline CDR1 and CDR2 sequences are LNHDA and SQIVND (reference sequence). V lost 1 base to trimming and J lost 5 bases, with 11 bases between them. This CDR3 is CASSIGWLAETQYF. For the CDR3, the DNA is TGTGCCAGTAGTATAGGTTGGCTTGCGGAGACCCAGTACTTC.

This rearrangement joins TRBV9 to TRBJ1-6, with a possible D match to TRBD1 (6 bases). The V end lost 7 bases, the J end lost 9 bases, and 20 bases lay between the germline ends. The germline CDR1 and CDR2 sequences are SGDLS and YYNGEE. This CDR3 has 15 residues. The CDR3 nucleotides read TGTGCCAGCGGTCGGGACTCCCGAGGGGGTTCACCCCTCCACTTT. Translating gives CASGRDSRGGSPLHF.

V and J are TRBV19 and TRBJ2-4; TRBD1 aligns across 9 bases. This CDR3 is 15 amino acids long. Germline CDR1 and CDR2: LNHDA and SQIVND (reference sequence). The ends lost 8 bases at V and 6 bases at J; junction bases unmatched: 11. Here the CDR3 reads CASGTTGGAGNIQYF. CDR3 coding DNA: TGTGCCAGTGGGACCACAGGGGGCGCGGGAAACATTCAGTACTTC. The whole variable domain, remainder taken from reference TRBV19 and TRBJ2-4, is DGGITQSPKYLFRKEGQNVTLSCEQNLNHDAMYWYRQDPGQGLRLIYYSQIVNDFQKGDIAEGYSVSREKKESFPLTVTSAQKNPTAFYLCASGTTGGAGNIQYFGAGTRLSVL.

This clone was recorded once. This chain uses TRBV7-9 with TRBJ2-3; a weak D match, TRBD1 (6 bases). From germline, CDR1 is SEHNR and CDR2 FQNEAQ (reference sequence). CDR3 size: 16 residues. The germline V and J ends were trimmed by 4 bases and 6 bases, with 20 bases remaining between them. CDR3: CASSYSGGHPGDTQYF. DNA of the CDR3: TGTGCCAGCAGCTATAGTGGGGGCCATCCGGGGGATACGCAGTATTTT. Full variable domain (remainder filled in from reference TRBV7-9 and TRBJ2-3): DTGVSQNPRHKITKRGQNVTFRCDPISEHNRLYWYRQTLGQGPEFLTYFQNEAQLEKSRLLSDRFSAERPKGSFSTLEIQRTEQGDSAMYLCASSYSGGHPGDTQYFGPGTRLTVL.